This TCR beta chain is drawn from a study of T cell responses to AZD1222 COVID-19 vaccine. At the level of the study: Pooling covered second doses at about 4 or about 12 weeks. Study-wide results and caveats: In the spike-specific TCR repertoire, nearly half reportedly target unmutated variant regions. At baseline, just five or six AZD1222 recipients tested seropositive. With dominance at 160-218 and 743-854, vaccine-associated CD4 TCRs spanned spike.

Germline-derived CDR1 and CDR2 are MDHEN and SYDVKM. This CDR3 contains 15 residues. V was pared by 2 bases and J by 4 bases, with 4 bases of the junction left unmatched. Repertoires were generated with immunoSEQ multiplex PCR, while TCRdb's copy carries only in-frame clones and drops some. This table holds under 150,000 clones, roughly 90% found once. On this clone: Its antigen remains unidentified.

The receptor's source is an adult in good health. The specimen comprised peripheral blood, sampled on day 0 of AZD1222 vaccination. The V call is TRBV28, the J call TRBJ1-5; TRBD1 aligns across 8 bases. Here the CDR3 reads CASSLAGGKNQPQHF. CDR3 coding DNA: TGTGCCAGCAGTTTAGCAGGGGGCAAAAATCAGCCCCAGCATTTT.